These 32 T cell receptor beta chains originate from one sample sequenced in a study of CD8+ T cells in alopecia areata. Extracted RNA was reverse transcribed, and the resulting cDNA served as sequencing template. Method: immunoSEQ multiplex PCR; TCRdb's copy keeps in-frame clones and lacks some. The profile shows about 97,000 clones, roughly 41% of them singletons. Sample: CD4+ T cells sorted from blood. The origin of the receptors is a human donor with alopecia areata.

This chain links TRBV5-6 with TRBJ2-3; a possible D gene is TRBD1 (7 bases). The V and J ends lost 0 bases and 6 bases respectively, with 14 bases between them. The germline V gene has CDR1 SGHDT and CDR2 YYEEEE. The CDR3 runs 15 residues. The CDR3 protein is CASSLAGVGGDTQYF. CDR3 nucleotides: TGTGCCAGCAGCTTGGCGGGAGTAGGGGGCGATACGCAGTATTTT.

Here the CDR3 DNA reads TGCAGCGGTGCTCTGACGGGACAGAACACTGAAGCTTTCTTT. Its translation is CSGALTGQNTEAFF. The chain links TRBV29-1 to TRBJ1-1; the D gene is possibly TRBD1 (6 bases). V was pared by 7 bases and J by 1 base, with 16 bases between. The length of the CDR3 is 14 residues. From germline, CDR1 is SQVTM and CDR2 ANQGSEA.

This clone was detected a few times. This chain links TRBV29-1 with TRBJ1-4, with D uncertain. The CDR3 totals 13 residues. CDR1 is SQVTM, CDR2 ANQGSEA, per germline. With 4 bases removed from V and 6 bases from J, the gap between germline ends came to 12 bases. The CDR3 bases are TGCAGCGTTGCCCCCACGCGGGATGAAAAACTGTTTTTT. It translates to CSVAPTRDEKLFF.

This clone was found a few times. The gene calls are TRBV7-9 and TRBJ2-5; weak D call: TRBD1 (6 bases). V was cut by 4 bases and J by 10 bases, with 25 bases left in between. The germline V gene has CDR1 SEHNR and CDR2 FQNEAQ (reference sequence). The CDR3 contains 16 residues. CDR3 nucleotide sequence: TGTGCCAGCAGCTCTACGACGGACGGCTCAGGGGTGGGCCAGTACTTC. It yields the protein CASSSTTDGSGVGQYF. Complete variable domain (other parts from reference TRBV7-9 and TRBJ2-5): DTGVSQNPRHKITKRGQNVTFRCDPISEHNRLYWYRQTLGQGPEFLTYFQNEAQLEKSRLLSDRFSAERPKGSFSTLEIQRTEQGDSAMYLCASSSTTDGSGVGQYFGPGTRLLVL.

The chain employs TRBV7-2 and TRBJ1-4, with 7 bases aligning to TRBD1. Trimming removed 6 bases from V and 4 bases from J; junction bases left unmatched: 2. CDR3 length equals 13 residues. Germline V gene lookup returns CDR1 SGHTA and CDR2 FQGNSA. CDR3 region: CASSQGGNEKLFF. CDR3 bases: TGTGCCAGCAGTCAGGGGGGTAATGAAAAACTGTTTTTT.

This clone was counted only a few times. The chain has TRBV7-2 and TRBJ2-4, with 7 bases that match TRBD2. Trimming at V came to 5 bases and at J to 6 bases, leaving 7 bases not matched to a gene. Germline V gene lookup returns CDR1 SGHTA and CDR2 FQGNSA. The CDR3 length is 14 residues. The CDR3 reads CASSTSGTLNIQYF. Written as DNA, the CDR3 is TGTGCCAGCAGCACAAGCGGGACTTTAAACATTCAGTACTTC.

The chain has TRBV29-1 and TRBJ1-2; TRBD1 matches at 9 bases. Germline V gene lookup returns CDR1 SQVTM and CDR2 ANQGSEA. V was pared by 8 bases and J by 5 bases, with 12 bases of the junction left unmatched. This CDR3 has 14 residues. The CDR3: CSSSRDRGEYGYTF. The CDR3 DNA follows: TGCAGCAGTTCTCGAGACAGGGGGGAATATGGCTACACCTTC.

This CDR3 reads CASSPTTLNNVLTF. CDR3 in DNA: TGTGCCAGCAGCCCAACGACGCTAAACAACGTCCTGACTTTC. The V call is TRBV5-6, the J call TRBJ2-6, with no clear D. CDR1 SGHDT and CDR2 YYEEEE come from the germline V gene. The ends were cut back, 4 bases at V and 9 bases at J, with 14 bases in the middle. CDR3 size: 14 residues. The complete variable domain, with remaining parts taken from reference TRBV5-6 and TRBJ2-6, reads DAGVTQSPTHLIKTRGQQVTLRCSPKSGHDTVSWYQQALGQGPQFIFQYYEEEERQRGNFPDRFSGHQFPNYSSELNVNALLLGDSALYLCASSPTTLNNVLTFGAGSRLTVL.

This clone was seen more than once but under ten times. The genes are TRBV29-1 and TRBJ2-6; D call uncertain. The germline V gene encodes CDR1 SQVTM and CDR2 ANQGSEA. V dropped 2 bases and J dropped 0 bases, with 11 bases sitting between them. This CDR3 is built from 16 residues. CDR3 sequence reads: CSVERVPGSGANVLTF. CDR3 bases: TGCAGCGTTGAACGGGTTCCGGGCTCTGGGGCCAACGTCCTGACTTTC.

The chain is built from TRBV5-1 and TRBJ2-5; 9 positions agree with TRBD1. J gave up 5 bases and V 1 base, and 6 bases lay outside the gene matches. This CDR3 spans 15 amino acids. Germline values: CDR1 SGHRS, CDR2 YFSETQ. In DNA form, the CDR3 reads TGCGCCAGCAGCTTGTTGGGGACAGGGACTGAGACCCAGTACTTC. Protein: CASSLLGTGTETQYF.

This clone appeared once. J is TRBJ2-3 and V is TRBV20-1; D unresolved. This CDR3 spans 10 amino acids. In germline, CDR1 is DFQATT, CDR2 SNEGSKA (reference sequence). V was cut by 8 bases and J by 4 bases, with 7 bases left in between. The CDR3 sequence is CSPKSDTQYF. The DNA for the CDR3 is TGCAGTCCTAAGTCAGATACGCAGTATTTT.

The rearrangement joins TRBV6-5 to TRBJ2-7; 7 bases agree with TRBD1. This CDR3 is built from 15 residues. From germline, CDR1 is MNHEY and CDR2 SVGAGI. Trimming took 8 bases from V and 0 from J; bases not matched to a gene: 10. CDR3 protein: CASGDRRVGSYEQYF. The DNA for the CDR3 is TGTGCCAGCGGGGACAGACGGGTCGGCTCCTACGAGCAGTACTTC.

This clone appeared a few times. The chain carries TRBV29-1 and TRBJ2-1, with 7 bases that match TRBD2. The germline CDR1 and CDR2 sequences are SQVTM and ANQGSEA. This CDR3 contains 16 residues. The ends lost 4 bases at V and 9 bases at J; junction bases unmatched: 18. CDR3 nucleotides: TGCAGCGTTGGAGGTGGCGGACTAGTAGGTTGGAGTGAGCAGTTCTTC. Translated, it gives CSVGGGGLVGWSEQFF.

Concerning this clone itself: The identical CDR3 is also encoded by other nucleotide sequences in the sample. This chain links TRBV7-2 with TRBJ1-1; D gene uncertain. Germline assignment: CDR1 SGHTA and CDR2 FQGNSA. This CDR3 contains 13 residues. V was pared by 4 bases and J by 0 bases, with 6 bases between. The CDR3 here is CASSSHMNTEAFF. The CDR3 nucleotides are TGTGCCAGCAGCTCACATATGAACACTGAAGCTTTCTTT.

The chain carries TRBV27 and TRBJ1-2; 7 bases map to TRBD1. Trimming at V came to 5 bases and at J to 6 bases, leaving 9 bases not matched to a gene. Germline V gene lookup returns CDR1 MNHEY and CDR2 SMNVEV (reference sequence). This CDR3 is built from 14 residues. In DNA, the CDR3 is TGTGCCAGCAGTCTCAACAGGGGTACAGATGGCTACACCTTC. Translating gives CASSLNRGTDGYTF.

The V gene is TRBV18, the J gene TRBJ1-1, with a tentative D call TRBD1 (5 bases). From germline, CDR1 is KGHSH and CDR2 LQKENI. The CDR3 consists of 12 residues. Trimming shortened V by 6 bases and J by 4 bases, and 9 bases separated the two germline ends. The CDR3 DNA is TGTGCCAGCTCGTGGGACTCCACTGAAGCTTTCTTT. This encodes CASSWDSTEAFF. Full variable domain (remainder filled in from reference TRBV18 and TRBJ1-1): NAGVMQNPRHLVRRRGQEARLRCSPMKGHSHVYWYRQLPEEGLKFMVYLQKENIIDESGMPKERFSAEFPKEGPSILRIQQVVRGDSAAYFCASSWDSTEAFFGQGTRLTVV.

The V gene is TRBV29-1, the J gene TRBJ2-3; a weak D match, TRBD2 (5 bases). Germline CDR1 SQVTM, CDR2 ANQGSEA. Trimming stripped 4 bases from V and 0 bases from J, with 11 bases between. The CDR3 totals 14 residues. The CDR3 protein is CSVVGERSTDTQYF. CDR3 bases: TGCAGCGTTGTCGGGGAGCGAAGCACAGATACGCAGTATTTT.

This sequence joins TRBV7-8 and TRBJ1-1, with a tentative D call TRBD1 (5 bases). The CDR3 length is 15 residues. Trimming stripped 5 bases from V and 1 base from J, with 14 bases between. Per germline, CDR1 SGHVS and CDR2 FQNEAQ. This CDR3 is CASSPLGGTNTEAFF. CDR3 sequence (DNA): TGTGCCAGCAGCCCATTAGGAGGGACGAACACTGAAGCTTTCTTT. The full variable domain, its missing parts supplied by reference TRBV7-8 and TRBJ1-1, is GAGVSQSPRYKVAKRGQDVALRCDPISGHVSLFWYQQALGQGPEFLTYFQNEAQLDKSGLPSDRFFAERPEGSVSTLKIQRTQQEDSAVYLCASSPLGGTNTEAFFGQGTRLTVV.

There are a few counts of this clone. The chain joins TRBV19 to TRBJ2-1, with D tentatively TRBD1 (6 bases). Trimming removed 1 base at V and 0 bases at J, with 7 bases between. The CDR3 is made up of 15 amino acids. Germline CDR1 LNHDA, CDR2 SQIVND (reference sequence). The CDR3 DNA is TGTGCCAGTAGTATAGGACAGGTCTCCTACAATGAGCAGTTCTTC. Translating it yields CASSIGQVSYNEQFF.

CDR3: CASSLGRGPTEAFF. DNA of the CDR3: TGCGCCAGCAGCTTGGGCAGGGGACCCACTGAAGCTTTCTTT. The V and J genes are TRBV5-1 and TRBJ1-1, with D perhaps TRBD1 (6 bases). CDR1 SGHRS and CDR2 YFSETQ come from the germline V gene. The CDR3 covers 14 residues. Trimming shortened V by 0 bases and J by 4 bases, and 10 bases separated the two germline ends.

The rearrangement uses TRBV29-1 and TRBJ1-1, with 8 bases matching TRBD1. The CDR3 has 12 residues. Germline CDR1 is SQVTM and CDR2 is ANQGSEA. The junction had 3 bases not matched to a gene; V was cut back by 5 bases and J by 4 bases. CDR3 loop: CSVIRGRTEAFF. The CDR3 DNA is TGCAGCGTTATCAGGGGGCGCACTGAAGCTTTCTTT.

The chain links TRBV5-4 to TRBJ2-1; D call uncertain. V lost 1 base to trimming and J lost 7 bases, with 9 bases between them. The CDR3 has 13 amino acids. Germline V gene sequence: CDR1 SGHNT, CDR2 YYREEE (reference sequence). The CDR3 here is CASSLLTENEQFF. The CDR3, as DNA: TGTGCCAGCAGCTTGTTGACCGAGAATGAGCAGTTCTTC.

The chain links TRBV5-1 to TRBJ1-1; D call uncertain. The CDR3 is 15 residues long. Germline lookup yields CDR1 SGHRS and CDR2 YFSETQ. The germline V and J ends were trimmed by 0 bases and 1 base, with 10 bases remaining between them. CDR3 DNA sequence: TGCGCCAGCAGCTTGGCGGTTGTTGGGAACACTGAAGCTTTCTTT. It translates to CASSLAVVGNTEAFF. The full variable domain, in which reference TRBV5-1 and TRBJ1-1 provide the parts outside the CDR3, is KAGVTQTPRYLIKTRGQQVTLSCSPISGHRSVSWYQQTPGQGLQFLFEYFSETQRNKGNFPGRFSGRQFSNSRSEMNVSTLELGDSALYLCASSLAVVGNTEAFFGQGTRLTVV.

V and J are TRBV7-7 and TRBJ2-5; 9 bases line up with TRBD2. The CDR3 sequence is 15 residues long. V gave up 2 bases and J gave up 3 bases; unmatched junction bases: 4. Germline CDR1 and CDR2: SSHAT and FNYEAQ (reference sequence). The CDR3 nucleotides are TGTGCCAGCAGCTTATCTGGCGGGAGGGAAGAGACCCAGTACTTC. Amino acids: CASSLSGGREETQYF. The full variable domain, with the rest looked up from reference TRBV7-7 and TRBJ2-5, is GAGVSQSPRYKVTKRGQDVTLRCDPISSHATLYWYQQALGQGPEFLTYFNYEAQPDKSGLPSDRFSAERPEGSISTLTIQRTEQRDSAMYRCASSLSGGREETQYFGPGTRLLVL.

The genes are TRBV19 and TRBJ2-6, with TRBD1 identical over 7 bases. CDR3 length: 16 amino acids. The germline V gene has CDR1 LNHDA and CDR2 SQIVND (reference sequence). V shed 4 bases and J 2 bases; nucleotides not matched to a gene: 5. In DNA, the CDR3 is TGTGCCAGTAGTACCGACAGGGCCCCTGGGGCCAACGTCCTGACTTTC. Its translation: CASSTDRAPGANVLTF.

This clone was seen a few times. The chain recombines TRBV23-1 with TRBJ2-5; D remains unclear. TRBV23-1 is recorded as an ORF, its role being uncertain. This CDR3 region has 13 residues. V was trimmed by 6 bases and J by 2 bases, leaving 10 bases between them. The CDR3 loop reads CASSHREQETQYF. In DNA form, the CDR3 reads TGCGCCAGCAGCCACAGAGAGCAAGAGACCCAGTACTTC.

Here the CDR3 DNA reads TGTGCCAGCAGCTTGGGAGGACACTATGGCTACACCTTC. It codes for CASSLGGHYGYTF. The chain combines TRBV5-6 with TRBJ1-2; D is uncertain. Per the germline V gene, CDR1 is SGHDT and CDR2 is YYEEEE. Trimming removed 0 bases at V and 3 bases at J, with 6 bases between. The CDR3 consists of 13 residues.

The CDR3: CASSQLDRAVNTEAFF. The DNA of the CDR3 is TGTGCCAGCAGCCAACTAGACAGGGCGGTGAACACTGAAGCTTTCTTT. The V gene is TRBV4-2, the J gene TRBJ1-1, with 7 bases lining up with TRBD1. V lost 2 bases, J lost 0 bases, and 6 bases stayed unmatched. CDR1 and CDR2 from the germline V gene are LGHNA and YNFKEQ. The CDR3 spans 16 residues.

The CDR3 sequence is CASSPLGGEDTQYF. The CDR3 nucleotides read TGTGCCAGCAGCCCACTTGGGGGGGAAGATACGCAGTATTTT. The chain uses TRBV11-2 and TRBJ2-3, with 7 positions matching TRBD2. Germline values: CDR1 SGHAT, CDR2 FQNNGV. V lost 5 bases, J lost 5 bases, and 7 bases stayed unmatched. This CDR3 spans 14 amino acids.

This chain joins TRBV29-1 and TRBJ2-1; D remains unclear. Trimming stripped 7 bases from V and 7 bases from J, with 14 bases between. The CDR3 runs to 12 residues. Germline CDR1 and CDR2: SQVTM and ANQGSEA. The CDR3 sequence: CSGGVISNEQFF. CDR3 nucleotides: TGCAGCGGGGGTGTTATTTCAAATGAGCAGTTCTTC.

This chain joins TRBV30 and TRBJ1-2; the match to TRBD1 covers 8 bases. The germline V gene has CDR1 GTSNPN and CDR2 SVGIG (reference sequence). The CDR3 is made up of 11 amino acids. CDR3 sequence reads: CAKQGVHGYTF. CDR3 nucleotide sequence: TGTGCTAAACAGGGGGTTCATGGCTACACCTTC. The full variable domain, its missing parts supplied by reference TRBV30 and TRBJ1-2, is SQTIHQWPATLVQPVGSPLSLECTVEGTSNPNLYWYRQAAGRGLQLLFYSVGIGQISSEVPQNLSASRPQDRQFILSSKKLLLSDSGFYLCAKQGVHGYTFGSGTRLTVV.

This sequence joins TRBV5-1 and TRBJ2-5, with D hard to call. The CDR3 sequence is 13 residues long. CDR1 is SGHRS and CDR2 is YFSETQ in the germline V gene. Trimming took 0 bases from V and 3 from J, leaving 6 bases between them. The CDR3 bases are TGCGCCAGCAGCTTGGTAAGGGAAGAGACCCAGTACTTC. Its protein is CASSLVREETQYF. Combining the CDR3 with reference TRBV5-1 and TRBJ2-5 gives the whole variable domain KAGVTQTPRYLIKTRGQQVTLSCSPISGHRSVSWYQQTPGQGLQFLFEYFSETQRNKGNFPGRFSGRQFSNSRSEMNVSTLELGDSALYLCASSLVREETQYFGPGTRLLVL.